Below are 26 T cell receptor beta chains sequenced from a single sample in a study of cytomegalovirus exposure and HLA in healthy donors. Method: immunoSEQ multiplex PCR; TCRdb's copy keeps in-frame clones and lacks some. The data contain some 130,000 clones, roughly 89% of them singletons. The sample consisted of PBMCs. Receptors were obtained from a woman between 18 and 29 years old in good health and CMV-seronegative.

The rearrangement joins TRBV5-1 to TRBJ2-3; 10 bases match TRBD2. The CDR3 runs to 15 residues. The trim removed 2 bases at V and 6 bases at J, leaving 6 bases unmatched. Germline lookup yields CDR1 SGHRS and CDR2 YFSETQ. CDR3 DNA sequence: TGCGCCAGCAGCTTAGCGGGGGGGCCCGGGGATACGCAGTATTTT. Encoded protein: CASSLAGGPGDTQYF.

The V call is TRBV6-1, the J call TRBJ2-7; no clear D gene. The CDR3 loop spans 12 amino acids. V lost 3 bases, J lost 4 bases, and 7 bases lay in between. Germline V lookup: CDR1 MNHNS, CDR2 SASEGT. This chain's CDR3 is CASSDVLYEQYF. As DNA, the CDR3 is TGTGCCAGCAGTGACGTTCTGTACGAGCAGTACTTC.

The rearrangement joins TRBV6-4 to TRBJ2-7; D is possibly TRBD2 (5 bases). V lost 2 bases to trimming and J lost 3 bases, with 23 bases between them. Germline V lookup: CDR1 MRHNA, CDR2 SNTAGT. The CDR3 runs to 18 residues. The CDR3, as DNA: TGTGCCAGCAGTGACAGGAGGTCCAGCGGTTTTGGGTGCTACGAGCAGTACTTC. As protein: CASSDRRSSGFGCYEQYF.

This clone was picked up a small number of times. The chain is built from TRBV2 and TRBJ2-7, with no clear D. The CDR3 sequence is 11 residues long. V lost 6 bases and J lost 5, with 8 bases in between. The germline V gene encodes CDR1 SNHLY and CDR2 FYNNEI. CDR3 coding DNA: TGTGCCAGCAGAGAAAACAACGAGCAGTACTTC. Protein sequence: CASRENNEQYF.

This rearrangement joins TRBV10-3 to TRBJ1-3; no reliable D call. The length of the CDR3 is 17 residues. From germline, CDR1 is ENHRY and CDR2 SYGVKD. Between the trimmed V and J ends, which lost 2 bases and 0 bases, there was a span of 14 bases. The CDR3 DNA reads as TGTGCCATCAGTGAGAATGGAGGACCGAACTCTGGAAACACCATATATTTT. Its protein is CAISENGGPNSGNTIYF.

The rearrangement links TRBV27 to TRBJ1-4; 8 positions match TRBD1. J lost 3 bases, V lost 5 bases, and 2 bases had no gene match. CDR1 and CDR2 (germline): MNHEY, SMNVEV (reference sequence). This CDR3 is built from 14 residues. CDR3 protein: CASSNRGSNEKLFF. DNA for the CDR3: TGTGCCAGCAGTAACAGGGGGTCTAATGAAAAACTGTTTTTT.

This clone was seen once. The V and J genes are TRBV7-9 and TRBJ2-2, with 7 bases lining up with TRBD1. CDR3 length: 15 residues. V dropped 8 bases and J dropped 2; count of bases not matched to a gene: 8. Germline V gene data show CDR1 as SEHNR and CDR2 as FQNEAQ (reference sequence). The CDR3 coding sequence is TGTGCCAGCCAACCCGGGACAGCCAACACCGGGGAGCTGTTTTTT. It is translated as CASQPGTANTGELFF.

This sequence joins TRBV9 and TRBJ2-7; the match to TRBD1 covers 9 bases. Germline CDR1 and CDR2: SGDLS and YYNGEE. The CDR3 is made up of 14 amino acids. Trimming cost V 4 bases and J 2 bases; bases outside gene matches: 4. Here the CDR3 reads CASSRGQGAYEQYF. The DNA of the CDR3 is TGTGCCAGCAGCCGGGGACAGGGTGCCTACGAGCAGTACTTC.

This chain links TRBV4-1 with TRBJ1-5; D is perhaps TRBD1 (5 bases). The CDR3 loop spans 16 amino acids. The V end lost 3 bases, the J end lost 3 bases, and 15 bases lay between the germline ends. The germline V gene has CDR1 MGHRA and CDR2 YSYEKL. CDR3 amino acids: CASSHRQGGNNQPQHF. CDR3 DNA sequence: TGCGCCAGCAGCCACAGGCAGGGCGGCAACAATCAGCCCCAGCATTTT.

This clone showed up just a few times. The V and J genes are TRBV6-1 and TRBJ1-3; no firm D call. V shed 8 bases and J shed 3 bases, with 14 bases lying between them. Germline values: CDR1 MNHNS, CDR2 SASEGT. The length of the CDR3 is 14 residues. This CDR3 reads CASQAGSGGNTIYF. The CDR3 nucleotides read TGTGCCAGCCAGGCCGGGAGTGGTGGAAACACCATATATTTT.

In this sample, this clone turned up a few times. The CDR3 region has the DNA TGTGCCAGCAGCTTGGTTCGGGCAGGGCGAGGCTACACCTTC. It yields the protein CASSLVRAGRGYTF. The rearrangement joins TRBV5-4 to TRBJ1-2; D perhaps matches TRBD1 (5 bases). The germline V and J ends were trimmed by 0 bases and 8 bases, with 14 bases remaining between them. The CDR3 totals 14 residues. Germline CDR1 is SGHNT and CDR2 is YYREEE (reference sequence).

The rearrangement joins TRBV5-1 to TRBJ2-7, with 9 bases lining up with TRBD1. V was clipped by 4 bases and J by 2 bases; unmatched bases: 10. CDR3 length equals 16 residues. Germline CDR1 and CDR2: SGHRS and YFSETQ. In DNA, the CDR3 is TGCGCCAGCAGCCTAGGGGGGACAGGGCCCACCTACGAGCAGTACTTC. Its protein product is CASSLGGTGPTYEQYF.

The V and J genes are TRBV12-5 and TRBJ2-1; TRBD2 agrees at 8 bases. V lost 0 bases to trimming and J lost 4 bases; unmatched junction nucleotides: 8. This CDR3 contains 17 residues. The germline gives CDR1 LGHNT, CDR2 FRNRAP. In DNA form, the CDR3 reads TGTGCTAGTGGTTTGGTACCCTTACTAGCGGCATACAATGAGCAGTTCTTC. It translates to CASGLVPLLAAYNEQFF.

The chain joins TRBV18 to TRBJ1-1; weak D call: TRBD1 (5 bases). This CDR3 region has 15 residues. Between the trimmed V and J ends, which lost 6 bases and 5 bases, there was a span of 19 bases. Germline-derived CDR1 and CDR2 are KGHSH and LQKENI. For the CDR3, the DNA is TGTGCCAGCTCTCCGGTCCTCGGGGGTTGGACTGAAGCTTTCTTT. Protein: CASSPVLGGWTEAFF.

Only a few counts were recorded for this clone. This chain connects TRBV19 to TRBJ1-1, with D possibly being TRBD1 (5 bases). Per germline, CDR1 LNHDA and CDR2 SQIVND (reference sequence). Between the trimmed V and J ends, which lost 5 bases and 4 bases, there was a span of 11 bases. This CDR3 spans 13 amino acids. The chain's CDR3 is CASSPARGTEAFF. CDR3 nucleotides: TGTGCCAGTAGTCCGGCTAGGGGCACTGAAGCTTTCTTT.

CDR3 sequence reads: CASSVVVAGGQYPYNEQFF. CDR3 nucleotides: TGTGCCAGCAGCGTAGTGGTAGCGGGGGGTCAATACCCCTACAATGAGCAGTTCTTC. The chain is built from TRBV9 and TRBJ2-1, with 10 bases that match TRBD2. The CDR3 is 19 amino acids. Germline lookup yields CDR1 SGDLS and CDR2 YYNGEE. V lost 0 bases, J lost 2 bases, and 11 bases stayed unmatched.

The chain links TRBV6-5 to TRBJ1-6, with TRBD1 matching 12 bases. CDR3 length: 14 residues. The V segment lost 6 bases and the J segment 12 bases; nucleotides outside the gene matches: 6. Germline assignment: CDR1 MNHEY and CDR2 SVGAGI. In DNA, the CDR3 is TGTGCCAGCAGGACCGGGACAGGGGGCCTACCCCTCCACTTT. It translates to CASRTGTGGLPLHF.

The rearrangement uses TRBV5-1 and TRBJ2-5, with 8 bases lining up with TRBD2. The V and J ends lost 3 bases and 5 bases, in that order; junction bases with no gene match: 9. Germline V CDR1 and CDR2: SGHRS, YFSETQ. This CDR3 region has 15 residues. Here the CDR3 DNA reads TGCGCCAGCAGCTCGGTTTTGGGACTAGGGGAGACCCAGTACTTC. Translated: CASSSVLGLGETQYF.

CDR3 region: CATRRLTSTDTQYF. The CDR3 DNA is TGTGCCACCAGGAGGCTTACTAGCACAGATACGCAGTATTTT. The chain couples TRBV27 to TRBJ2-3, with D maybe TRBD2 (5 bases). V was shortened by 10 bases and J by 0 bases, with 14 bases between the two germline ends. Germline CDR1 and CDR2: MNHEY and SMNVEV (reference sequence). The CDR3 is 14 amino acids.

This sequence joins TRBV9 and TRBJ2-1; TRBD1 agrees at 9 bases. Trimming at V came to 2 bases and at J to 8 bases, leaving 11 bases not matched to a gene. The CDR3 is 16 amino acids. Germline lookup yields CDR1 SGDLS and CDR2 YYNGEE. CDR3 nucleotides: TGTGCCAGCAGCGTTGGAGGGGGACAGGGCCTCGATGAGCAGTTCTTC. Protein sequence: CASSVGGGQGLDEQFF.

The rearrangement joins TRBV5-1 to TRBJ1-4; tentatively, D is TRBD1 (5 bases). The CDR3 consists of 15 residues. Germline CDR1 SGHRS, CDR2 YFSETQ. V lost 3 bases and J lost 6, with 15 bases in between. The CDR3 DNA follows: TGCGCCAGCAGCTGGGGCCCCCGGAGATATGAAAAACTGTTTTTT. Translating gives CASSWGPRRYEKLFF.

This rearrangement joins TRBV10-3 to TRBJ1-5, with TRBD1 as a possible D gene (5 bases). This CDR3 region has 14 residues. Germline V gene data show CDR1 as ENHRY and CDR2 as SYGVKD. V was trimmed by 3 bases and J by 6 bases, leaving 12 bases between them. The CDR3 here is CAISDRATRQPQHF. CDR3 DNA: TGTGCCATCAGTGACAGGGCTACTCGTCAGCCCCAGCATTTT.

The chain links TRBV5-1 to TRBJ1-4, with D tentatively TRBD1 (5 bases). With 5 bases removed from V and 0 bases from J, the gap between germline ends came to 11 bases. The CDR3 covers 15 residues. Looked up from germline, CDR1 is SGHRS and CDR2 is YFSETQ. CDR3 amino acids: CASRRDSTTNEKLFF. The CDR3 DNA sequence: TGCGCCAGCAGAAGGGACTCAACAACTAATGAAAAACTGTTTTTT.

The chain joins TRBV6-5 to TRBJ1-3; D uncertain. Trimming removed 0 bases from V and 4 bases from J, with 10 bases in between. The CDR3 has 15 amino acids. The germline CDR1 and CDR2 sequences are MNHEY and SVGAGI. The CDR3, as DNA: TGTGCCAGCAGTTACTCGAGATTGGTCGGAAACACCATATATTTT. This codes for CASSYSRLVGNTIYF.

The chain employs TRBV2 and TRBJ2-4; D is undetermined. V lost 1 base to trimming and J lost 13 bases, with 11 bases between them. CDR1 is SNHLY, CDR2 FYNNEI, per germline. The CDR3 has 12 residues. CDR3 in amino acids: CASSEELEMQYF. The CDR3 nucleotides are TGTGCCAGCAGTGAAGAGTTGGAGATGCAGTACTTC.

The chain employs TRBV7-9 and TRBJ2-3; possibly TRBD2 for D (5 bases). V was trimmed by 4 bases and J by 2 bases, leaving 16 bases between them. Germline V gives CDR1 SEHNR, CDR2 FQNEAQ (reference sequence). CDR3 size: 16 residues. CDR3 coding DNA: TGTGCCAGCAGCTCCGGACTTCGTGGGCACACAGATACGCAGTATTTT. Protein sequence: CASSSGLRGHTDTQYF.